These T cell receptor beta chains were read from a single sample in a study of blood T cell repertoires in COVID-19. Clones were sequenced by immunoSEQ multiplex PCR, and TCRdb holds only the in-frame ones, with some missing. The data contain about 320,000 clones, roughly 86% of them singletons. The sample comprised PBMCs or T cells enriched from blood (not recorded which). The source is a woman aged 18-29 years who had recovered from COVID-19. CDR3s include the opening cysteine and the closing phenylalanine or tryptophan. D genes are given only for firm matches. Size tells how often a clone was seen (once, few, many) or the class of an expanded clone, and some rows leave it out.

J gene	D gene	V gene	clone size	CDR3 protein	CDR3 DNA
TRBJ1-5	TRBD1	TRBV10-3	NA	CAISQGGLQPQHF	TGTGCCATCAGTCAAGGGGGCCTTCAGCCCCAGCATTTT
TRBJ1-1	NA	TRBV23-1	NA	CASSQSCSGGTEAFF	TGCGCCAGCAGTCAAAGTTGCTCGGGAGGCACTGAAGCTTTCTTT
TRBJ1-2	NA	TRBV5-5	NA	CASSPAEGIYYGYTF	TGTGCCAGCAGCCCAGCCGAGGGCATCTACTATGGCTACACCTTC
TRBJ2-1	NA	TRBV7-2	NA	CASSLVSGRWDEQFF	TGTGCCAGCAGCTTAGTGTCAGGGCGGTGGGATGAGCAGTTCTTC
TRBJ2-7	TRBD2	TRBV4-1	NA	CASSRGLAGSYEQYF	TGCGCCAGCAGCCGGGGACTAGCGGGAAGCTACGAGCAGTACTTC
TRBJ2-7	TRBD2	TRBV28	NA	CASSLLAGGGEQYF	TGTGCCAGCAGTTTACTCGCGGGAGGGGGCGAGCAGTACTTC
TRBJ2-7	TRBD1	TRBV5-1	NA	CASSAGTANTYEQYF	TGCGCCAGCAGCGCAGGGACAGCCAACACCTACGAGCAGTACTTC
TRBJ2-2	TRBD1	TRBV25-1	NA	CASSEGTGDTGELFF	TGTGCCAGCAGTGAAGGGACAGGGGACACCGGGGAGCTGTTTTTT
TRBJ2-2	NA	TRBV19	NA	CASRPNRGTGELFF	TGTGCCAGTAGGCCAAACCGGGGTACCGGGGAGCTGTTTTTT
TRBJ1-2	NA	TRBV11-2	NA	CASSFRNYGYTF	TGTGCCAGCAGCTTTCGTAACTATGGCTACACCTTC
TRBJ2-2	TRBD2	TRBV28	once	CASRTSGGVRSAGELFF	TGTGCCAGCAGGACTAGCGGGGGAGTCCGATCTGCCGGGGAGCTGTTTTTT
TRBJ1-1	NA	TRBV5-4	NA	CASTDEPSNTEAFF	TGTGCCAGCACCGATGAGCCCTCGAACACTGAAGCTTTCTTT
TRBJ2-5	TRBD2	TRBV7-8	NA	CASSLILAGAETQYF	TGTGCCAGCAGCTTAATCCTAGCGGGAGCGGAGACCCAGTACTTC
TRBJ1-3	NA	TRBV18	NA	CASSQGVSGNTIYF	TGTGCCAGCTCACAAGGGGTGTCTGGAAACACCATATATTTT
TRBJ1-2	TRBD1	TRBV7-2	NA	CASSLGGTGGRDGYTF	TGTGCCAGCAGCTTAGGGGGGACAGGGGGCAGGGATGGCTACACCTTC
TRBJ2-3	TRBD2	TRBV7-2	NA	CASSDKRTSGGADTQYF	TGTGCCAGCAGCGATAAAAGGACTAGCGGGGGGGCGGATACGCAGTATTTT
TRBJ2-1	TRBD2	TRBV4-1	NA	CARSSGGPPKNKGAYNEQFF	TGCGCCAGAAGTAGCGGGGGGCCGCCCAAAAACAAGGGCGCCTACAATGAGCAGTTCTTC
TRBJ2-7	TRBD2	TRBV7-2	once	CASSPRNLAGGGQYF	TGTGCCAGCAGCCCCCGGAATCTAGCGGGAGGGGGGCAGTACTTC
TRBJ2-7	NA	TRBV21-1	NA	CASRGQGSHYEQYF	TGTGCCAGCAGGGGACAGGGGTCCCATTACGAGCAGTACTTC
TRBJ1-3	NA	TRBV7-6	NA	CASSFFGGDSGNTIYF	TGTGCCAGCAGCTTTTTCGGGGGGGACTCTGGAAACACCATATATTTT
TRBJ1-1	TRBD1	TRBV18	once	CASSFFRTGGITEAFF	TGTGCCAGCTCCTTTTTTCGGACAGGGGGCATCACTGAAGCTTTCTTT
TRBJ1-2	TRBD1	TRBV6-5	NA	CASSWQGGGYGYTF	TGTGCCAGCAGTTGGCAAGGGGGCGGCTATGGCTACACCTTC
TRBJ1-3	NA	TRBV4-3	NA	CASSQEAWTDGNTIYF	TGCGCCAGCAGCCAAGAAGCTTGGACAGACGGAAACACCATATATTTT
TRBJ1-1	NA	TRBV19	NA	CASSITGNTEAFF	TGTGCCAGTAGTATAACAGGGAACACTGAAGCTTTCTTT
TRBJ1-6	NA	TRBV28	NA	CASSPNQQGYNSPLHF	TGTGCCAGCAGTCCTAACCAGCAGGGGTATAATTCACCCCTCCACTTT
TRBJ1-4	TRBD1	TRBV29-1	NA	CSGKQGSHEKLFF	TGCAGCGGGAAACAGGGGAGTCATGAAAAACTGTTTTTT
TRBJ1-2	TRBD1	TRBV4-2	NA	CASSQNTRDRGRVGYTF	TGTGCCAGCAGCCAAAACACAAGGGACAGGGGACGAGTTGGCTACACCTTC
TRBJ1-4	NA	TRBV4-3	NA	CASSPHSATNEKLFF	TGCGCCAGCAGCCCCCACAGTGCAACTAATGAAAAACTGTTTTTT
TRBJ2-3	TRBD2	TRBV5-4	NA	CASSSSGTSGISTDTQYF	TGTGCCAGCAGCTCATCCGGGACTAGCGGGATAAGCACAGATACGCAGTATTTT
TRBJ2-4	TRBD2	TRBV18	once	CASSPLAGPAKNIQYF	TGTGCCAGCTCACCACTAGCGGGACCAGCCAAAAACATTCAGTACTTC
TRBJ2-7	TRBD2	TRBV6-5	NA	CASSYSRPTAGGEQYF	TGTGCCAGCAGTTACTCGAGGCCAACGGCCGGGGGGGAGCAGTACTTC
TRBJ1-1	NA	TRBV7-2	NA	CASGRGVNTEAFF	TGTGCCAGCGGACGGGGGGTGAACACTGAAGCTTTCTTT
TRBJ1-3	NA	TRBV28	NA	CASSNGGALINTIYF	TGTGCCAGCTCTAACGGGGGGGCGCTGATAAACACCATATATTTT
TRBJ1-1	NA	TRBV7-8	few	CASSTLQWNTEAFF	TGTGCCAGCAGCACATTACAGTGGAACACTGAAGCTTTCTTT
TRBJ1-2	NA	TRBV7-2	NA	CASSSERGANYGYTF	TGTGCCAGCAGCTCCGAACGAGGAGCTAACTATGGCTACACCTTC
TRBJ2-2	NA	TRBV5-1	NA	CASGEDSSTGELFF	TGCGCCAGCGGAGAGGACAGTAGCACCGGGGAGCTGTTTTTT
TRBJ1-1	NA	TRBV5-5	NA	CASSRTVGAEAFF	TGTGCCAGCAGTCGGACCGTGGGAGCTGAAGCTTTCTTT
TRBJ2-5	NA	TRBV2	once	CASSLVLRETQYF	TGTGCCAGCAGCCTAGTTCTACGAGAGACCCAGTACTTC
TRBJ2-7	TRBD2	TRBV7-6	NA	CASSLHPPASGISYEQYF	TGTGCCAGCAGCTTACACCCCCCCGCCAGCGGGATCTCCTACGAGCAGTACTTC
TRBJ2-5	TRBD2	TRBV5-4	NA	CASRFEGPGGGAGETQYF	TGTGCCAGCCGATTCGAAGGGCCTGGCGGGGGGGCCGGGGAGACCCAGTACTTC
TRBJ2-1	TRBD2	TRBV3-1/TRBV3-2	NA	CASSSPFSGRLPSEQFF	TGTGCCAGCAGCTCACCATTTAGCGGGAGACTCCCCAGTGAGCAGTTCTTC
TRBJ2-1	TRBD2	TRBV6-2/TRBV6-3	NA	CASTPPGTSANNEQFF	TGTGCCAGCACCCCTCCCGGGACTAGCGCAAACAATGAGCAGTTCTTC
TRBJ1-2	TRBD1	TRBV6-5	NA	CASSRGGTGGPGYTF	TGTGCCAGCAGCCGAGGAGGGACAGGGGGTCCCGGCTACACCTTC
TRBJ2-7	TRBD1	TRBV29-1	NA	CSVAGQGYEQYF	TGCAGCGTTGCGGGACAGGGGTACGAGCAGTACTTC
TRBJ2-7	NA	TRBV7-2	once	CASSFFGQGYEQYF	TGTGCCAGCAGCTTTTTCGGCCAGGGCTACGAGCAGTACTTC
TRBJ2-5	TRBD2	TRBV19	NA	CASSIQPGLAGGPQETQYF	TGTGCCAGTAGTATTCAACCGGGGCTAGCGGGAGGCCCCCAAGAGACCCAGTACTTC
TRBJ2-7	NA	TRBV4-1	NA	CASSRTVTYEQYF	TGCGCCAGCAGCCGGACAGTCACATACGAGCAGTACTTC